The rows below give T cell receptor beta chains drawn from one sample of a study of beta chain features in type 1 diabetes. TCRdb's copy holds only in-frame clones and misses some; the assay was immunoSEQ multiplex PCR. The profile shows roughly 230,000 clones, over 7.5% of them singletons. What was sequenced was naive CD4+ T cells from blood. The receptors stem from a woman aged 18-35 years in good health. CDR3s include the opening cysteine and the closing phenylalanine or tryptophan. Each record gives: J gene, D gene, V gene, clone size, CDR3 DNA, CDR3 protein. A D gene is named only where the DNA matches it firmly. For some rows the clone size is stated as once, few or many, or as a class when expanded; others skip it.

>TRBJ2-1|TRBD2|TRBV5-1|.
TGCGCCAGCAGCCCAAACGGACTAGCGGGGACAGGTAATGAGCAGTTCTTC
CASSPNGLAGTGNEQFF
>TRBJ1-6|.|TRBV7-9|.
TGTGCCAGCAGCTTAGTGCAGGGTTCACCCCTCCACTTT
CASSLVQGSPLHF
>TRBJ2-6|TRBD1|TRBV6-1|.
TGTGCCAGCAGTGGAGACAGGGGGCGCTTTGGGGCCAACGTCCTGACTTTC
CASSGDRGRFGANVLTF
>TRBJ2-1|TRBD1|TRBV5-1|.
TGCGCCAGCAGCTTCGATCGAGGGGGCGGAGGTGAGCAGTTCTTC
CASSFDRGGGGEQFF
>TRBJ2-2|.|TRBV10-3|.
TGTGCCATCAGTGAGTCGGGCGGGGCGAACACCGGGGAGCTGTTTTTT
CAISESGGANTGELFF
>TRBJ2-2|.|TRBV19|few
TGTGCCAGTAGTATACCCGGCACCGGGGAGCTGTTTTTT
CASSIPGTGELFF
>TRBJ1-2|TRBD1|TRBV6-1|.
TGTGCCAGCAGTGGACAGGGGATTCGTGGCTACACCTTC
CASSGQGIRGYTF
>TRBJ2-1|.|TRBV7-2|many
TGTGCCAGCAGCACGACGCAACTAGTCCATGAGCAGTTCTTC
CASSTTQLVHEQFF
>TRBJ2-3|TRBD2|TRBV4-1|.
TGCGCCAGCAGGGCCCCTAGCGGCCGATTGGATACGCAGTATTTT
CASRAPSGRLDTQYF
>TRBJ1-2|.|TRBV2|.
TGTGCCAGCAGTGACCAGGGCGTATACAGCGGCTACACCTTC
CASSDQGVYSGYTF
>TRBJ2-5|.|TRBV28|.
TGTGCCAGCAGTCAGGGCGGCCGGGGGCAAGAGACCCAGTACTTC
CASSQGGRGQETQYF
>TRBJ2-3|.|TRBV30|.
TGTGCCTGGAGTGTGTCAGGGGCAGATACGCAGTATTTT
CAWSVSGADTQYF
>TRBJ2-3|TRBD2|TRBV6-6|few
TGTGCCAGCAGTTACATTGGCGGGAGTAACGATACGCAGTATTTT
CASSYIGGSNDTQYF